The clone carrying this T cell receptor (beta chain) showed up just once. The data are from a study of technical replicates of blood from a few donors. With V trimmed by 5 bases and J by 5 bases, 5 bases remained unmatched. CDR1 is LNHDA, CDR2 SQIVND, per germline (reference sequence). The CDR3 has 13 residues. Here immunoSEQ multiplex PCR was the method, and the copy in TCRdb shows in-frame clones only, minus some. The table lists fewer than 70,000 clones, around 88% of them singletons, with over 4.5% in the top ten. Sequenced sample: PBMCs. The source of this sequence is a human donor in good health. Some clones in this sample may be carry-over from other donors' samples. The gene calls are TRBV19 and TRBJ1-2; TRBD1 agrees at 7 bases. The CDR3 nucleotides read TGTGCCAGTAGTGTGACAGGGTTATATGGCTACACCTTC. The encoded protein is CASSVTGLYGYTF.